This T cell receptor beta chain is drawn from a study of blood T cell repertoires in COVID-19. The wider study: Sites across the United States, Italy and Spain contributed samples from acute and convalescent COVID-19. T cells, B-cell-depleted T cells, or PBMCs provided the cDNA or gDNA that served as material.

Study processing details: The assay estimated nucleated cells by amplifying reference gene primers. The method was immunoSEQ multiplex PCR; TCRdb's version includes in-frame clones alone and lacks a portion of them. Clone size and V and J calls were adopted from that table, with D and trimming inferred from the DNA. The top ten hold roughly 3% of the sample, which has about 210,000 clones, more than 85% seen once. Germline lookup yields CDR1 SGDLS and CDR2 YYNGEE. Trimming stripped 0 bases from V and 4 bases from J, with 11 bases between. The CDR3 totals 15 residues. Material for sequencing was peripheral blood. This receptor was identified in a man between 60 and 70 years old with acute or convalescent COVID-19. The V gene is TRBV9, the J gene TRBJ2-1, with D uncertain. Written as DNA, the CDR3 is TGTGCCAGCAGCGTAGTTGCGAATACTTACAATGAGCAGTTCTTC. This codes for CASSVVANTYNEQFF.